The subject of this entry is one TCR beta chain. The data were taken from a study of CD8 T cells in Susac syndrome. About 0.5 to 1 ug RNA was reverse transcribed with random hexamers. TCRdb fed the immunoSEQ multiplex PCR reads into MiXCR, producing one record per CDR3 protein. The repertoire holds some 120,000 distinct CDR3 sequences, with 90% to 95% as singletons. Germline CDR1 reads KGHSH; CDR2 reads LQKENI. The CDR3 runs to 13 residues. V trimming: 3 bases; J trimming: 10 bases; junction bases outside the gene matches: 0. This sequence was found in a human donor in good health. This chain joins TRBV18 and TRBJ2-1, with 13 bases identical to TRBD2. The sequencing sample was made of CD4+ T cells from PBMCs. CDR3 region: CASSPGLAGEQFF. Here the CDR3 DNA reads TGTGCCAGCTCACCGGGACTAGCGGGAGAGCAGTTCTTC.